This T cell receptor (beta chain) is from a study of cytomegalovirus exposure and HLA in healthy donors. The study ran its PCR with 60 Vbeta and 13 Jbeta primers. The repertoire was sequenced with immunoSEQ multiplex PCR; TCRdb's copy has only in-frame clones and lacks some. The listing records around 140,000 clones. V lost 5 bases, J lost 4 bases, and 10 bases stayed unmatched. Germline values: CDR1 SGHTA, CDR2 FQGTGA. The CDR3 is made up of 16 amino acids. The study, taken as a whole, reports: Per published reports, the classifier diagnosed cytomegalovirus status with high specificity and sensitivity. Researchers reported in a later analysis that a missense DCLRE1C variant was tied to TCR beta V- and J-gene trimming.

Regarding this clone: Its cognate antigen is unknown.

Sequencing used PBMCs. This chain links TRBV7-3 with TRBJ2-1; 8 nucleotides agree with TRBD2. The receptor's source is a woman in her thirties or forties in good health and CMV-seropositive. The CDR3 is CASSPGSGANYNEQFF. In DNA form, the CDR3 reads TGTGCCAGCAGCCCCGGTAGCGGGGCTAATTACAATGAGCAGTTCTTC.